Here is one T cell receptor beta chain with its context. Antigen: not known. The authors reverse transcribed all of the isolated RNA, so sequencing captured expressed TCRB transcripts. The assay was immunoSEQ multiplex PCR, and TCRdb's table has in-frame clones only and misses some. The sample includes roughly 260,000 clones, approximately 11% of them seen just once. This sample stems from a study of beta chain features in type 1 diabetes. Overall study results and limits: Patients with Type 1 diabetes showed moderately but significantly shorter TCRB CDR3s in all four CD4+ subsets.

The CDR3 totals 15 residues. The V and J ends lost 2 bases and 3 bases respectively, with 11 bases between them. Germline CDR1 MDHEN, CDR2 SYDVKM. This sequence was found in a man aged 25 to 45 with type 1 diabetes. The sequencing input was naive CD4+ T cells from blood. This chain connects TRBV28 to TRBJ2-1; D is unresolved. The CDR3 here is CASSLGLAGYNEQFF. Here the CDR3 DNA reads TGTGCCAGCAGTTTAGGGCTGGCTGGCTACAATGAGCAGTTCTTC.